The 27 T cell receptor beta chains below were found in one sample sequenced in a study of T cells in women clearing cervical HPV infection. The protocol was immunoSEQ multiplex PCR, while the TCRdb copy is restricted to in-frame clones and leaves out a portion. The sample yields 40,000 or so clones, of which the top ten take up around 7%. The material sequenced was blood buffy coat. These receptor sequences come from a woman aged 18-70 years with a cervical HPV16 infection that either progressed to CIN3+ or cleared (not recorded which).

Worth noting for this clone: The observed sequence ends 3 residues before the CDR3 terminus, with the missing tail filled in from the germline J gene. The chain couples TRBV10-2 to TRBJ1-4; 7 bases are shared with TRBD1. The CDR3 totals 17 residues. Germline lookup yields CDR1 WSHSY and CDR2 SAAADI. Partial CDR3 DNA: TGCGCCAGCATCCCAGCGGGTGAGGGGGCCTATAATTCACCA. Its protein product is CASIPAGEGAYNSP. The full CDR3 sequence reads CASIPAGEGAYNSPLFF.

Worth noting for this clone: The read halts 3 residues ahead of the CDR3 end, with the missing end drawn from the germline J gene. The chain joins TRBV13 to TRBJ2-3; perhaps TRBD1 as D (5 bases). V gave up 0 bases and J gave up 2 bases, with 12 bases separating them. CDR1 and CDR2 (germline): PRHDT, FYEKMQ (reference sequence). The CDR3 runs to 16 residues. The CDR3 spells CASSLGTGAFTDTQYF. Partial CDR3 DNA: TGTGCCAGCAGCTTAGGAACAGGAGCCTTCACAGATACG.

Regarding this clone: With the read ending 3 residues before the CDR3 end, the germline J gene is used to fill in that end. V and J are TRBV30 and TRBJ2-3; 7 bases align to TRBD1. This CDR3 is built from 14 residues. V gave up 0 bases and J gave up 0 bases; unmatched junction bases: 0. Germline V gene sequence: CDR1 GTSNPN, CDR2 SVGIG (reference sequence). The chain's CDR3 is CAWSVQGSTDTQYF. Incomplete CDR3 DNA: TGTGCCTGGAGTGTACAGGGGAGCACAGATACG.

Regarding this clone: The sequence runs out 3 residues before the end of the CDR3; the remainder is reconstructed from the germline J gene. The genes are TRBV19 and TRBJ2-2, with D perhaps TRBD1 (6 bases). The CDR3 is made up of 15 amino acids. CDR1 is LNHDA and CDR2 is SQIVND in the germline V gene (reference sequence). CDR3 DNA (partial): TGTGCCAGTAGTATCGAAGGACAGAGGATTGAAAAG. Encoded protein: CASSIEGQRIEK. The full CDR3 protein is CASSIEGQRIEKLFF.

To note about this clone: The sequenced fragment ends 3 residues before the CDR3 boundary, so the rest is inferred from the germline J gene. The rearrangement uses TRBV7-2 and TRBJ2-7; the D gene is possibly TRBD2 (5 bases). Germline CDR1 SGHTA, CDR2 FQGNSA. Trimming pared 3 bases from V and 6 bases from J, leaving 12 bases between. The CDR3 extends over 13 amino acids. The CDR3 loop reads CASSFWSSGEQYF. CDR3 DNA, as far as it was read: TGTGCCAGCAGCTTTTGGTCGAGCGGCGAG.

Regarding this clone: The read is 3 residues too short to cover the CDR3 end, so that end is filled in from the germline J gene. The chain carries TRBV20-1 and TRBJ2-7; 7 bases fit TRBD1. J lost 3 bases, V lost 3 bases, and 11 bases had no gene match. CDR3 length: 15 residues. The germline gives CDR1 DFQATT, CDR2 SNEGSKA (reference sequence). The sequenced CDR3 bases are TGCAGTGCTAGTTCCCGGGACAGTGAATACTACGAG. Amino acids: CSASSRDSEYYE. The entire CDR3 protein is CSASSRDSEYYEQYF.

Turning to this clone: The read finishes 3 residues shy of the CDR3 end, and the germline J gene is used to complete it. The rearrangement joins TRBV20-1 to TRBJ2-3; D is ambiguous. Looked up from germline, CDR1 is DFQATT and CDR2 is SNEGSKA (reference sequence). V was clipped by 7 bases and J by 6 bases, with 14 bases between them. The CDR3 contains 12 residues. Incomplete CDR3 DNA: TGCAGTGGTTCGCTCCCCGGGGATACG. This codes for CSGSLPGDT. The entire CDR3 reads CSGSLPGDTQYF.

Of note for this clone: Other DNA sequences from this sample encode an identical CDR3 as well. CDR3 bases read: TGTGCCTGGAGTGTACTGAGAGAAAAG. Residues: CAWSVLREK. The entire CDR3 sequence reads CAWSVLREKLFF. The rearrangement links TRBV30 to TRBJ2-2; D gene unclear. The read comes to an end 3 residues before the CDR3 does, leaving the germline J gene to fill in the end. The germline V gene has CDR1 GTSNPN and CDR2 SVGIG (reference sequence). There are 12 residues in the CDR3.

Turning to this clone: Germline is not matched at one junction end, which may reflect a read error. The read falls 3 residues short of the CDR3 end, and the missing part is taken from the germline J gene. At the DNA level, this CDR3 is encoded by other sequences in the same sample as well. The chain employs TRBV23-1 and TRBJ1-3; D possibly corresponds to TRBD1 (6 bases). TRBV23-1 is sorted into the ORF group, with uncertain function. This CDR3 region has 20 residues. The CDR3 bases that were read are TGCGCCAGCAGTACCTCGGTCAGGGACATATTCACCTTTTGTGGAAACACA. Residues: CASSTSVRDIFTFCGNT. The whole CDR3 sequence is CASSTSVRDIFTFCGNTIYF.

Partial CDR3 DNA: TGCAGCGTTACAGGGGGGGTATCCTACAATGAG. Protein: CSVTGGVSYNE. The full CDR3 protein is CSVTGGVSYNEQFF. The gene calls are TRBV29-1 and TRBJ2-1; possible D gene TRBD1, 8 bases. The read ends 3 residues shy of where the CDR3 ends; the end is completed using the germline J gene. The CDR3 contains 14 residues. V lost 5 bases, J lost 1 base, and 12 bases lay in between. CDR1 and CDR2 (germline): SQVTM, ANQGSEA.

With regard to this clone: The read gets to within 3 residues of the CDR3 end, and the germline J gene fills in the rest. V gene TRBV7-3 combines with J gene TRBJ2-1; D unresolved. Germline lookup yields CDR1 SGHTA and CDR2 FQGTGA. V lost 1 base and J lost 0, with 7 bases in between. The CDR3 contains 15 residues. Here the CDR3 reads CASSLSIGSYNEQFF. The CDR3 bases that were read are TGTGCCAGCAGCTTAAGCATCGGCTCCTACAATGAG.

About this clone itself: With the read ending 3 residues before the CDR3 end, the germline J gene is used to fill in that end. This chain connects TRBV30 to TRBJ1-1; TRBD1 agrees at 8 bases. After removal of 4 bases from V and 1 base from J, the junction contained 11 bases not matched to a gene. Per germline, CDR1 GTSNPN and CDR2 SVGIG (reference sequence). CDR3 length equals 16 residues. The part of the CDR3 DNA that was read is TGTGCCTGGATTGATCTCCTGGACAGGGCGAACACTGAA. Protein: CAWIDLLDRANTE. The CDR3 in full is CAWIDLLDRANTEAFF.

On this clone: The CDR3 extends 3 residues past the end of the read, so its final part is completed from the germline J gene. The chain couples TRBV6-1 to TRBJ2-3; D unclear. Germline V gene sequence: CDR1 MNHNS, CDR2 SASEGT. This CDR3 is built from 15 residues. The V end was cut by 3 bases, the J end by 2 bases, with 12 bases between. Partial CDR3 DNA: TGTGCCAGCAGTGACCCCAGCGCCACCACAGATACG. Its translation is CASSDPSATTDT. The entire CDR3 sequence reads CASSDPSATTDTQYF.

Worth noting for this clone: The junction departs from the called germline gene at one end, perhaps through a read error. The sequence runs out 3 residues before the end of the CDR3; the remainder is reconstructed from the germline J gene. The sample has other DNA sequences that encode this CDR3 too. This rearrangement joins TRBV2 to TRBJ1-3, with a possible D match to TRBD1 (6 bases). This CDR3 has 13 amino acids. Germline-derived CDR1 and CDR2 are SNHLY and FYNNEI. This CDR3 reads CASEGVFGNTIYF. The CDR3 DNA, read in part, is TGTGCCAGCGAGGGGGTGTTTGGAAACACT.

Points on this clone: The read finishes 3 residues shy of the CDR3 end, and the germline J gene is used to complete it. This chain uses TRBV29-1 with TRBJ2-2, with 9 bases fitting TRBD1. V lost 7 bases to trimming and J lost 2 bases; unmatched junction nucleotides: 5. Germline V gives CDR1 SQVTM, CDR2 ANQGSEA. The CDR3 loop spans 14 amino acids. This CDR3 reads CSGGQGINTGELFF. Partial CDR3 DNA: TGCAGCGGGGGACAGGGTATTAACACCGGGGAG.

Comment on this clone: The read ends 3 residues shy of where the CDR3 ends; the end is completed using the germline J gene. V is TRBV19 and J is TRBJ1-1, with D perhaps TRBD1 (5 bases). The V gene lost 8 bases and the J gene lost 4 bases, with 14 bases spanning the gap. There are 13 residues in the CDR3. The germline V gene encodes CDR1 LNHDA and CDR2 SQIVND (reference sequence). The CDR3 is CASQRGGGTEAFF. CDR3 DNA, as far as it was read: TGTGCCAGTCAGAGGGGCGGTGGCACTGAA.

Of note for this clone: Sequencing ends 3 residues short of the CDR3 end; the germline J gene provides the rest. The rearrangement links TRBV20-1 to TRBJ2-3, with 7 positions matching TRBD1. The CDR3 length is 13 residues. CDR1 is DFQATT, CDR2 SNEGSKA, per germline (reference sequence). The sequenced part of the CDR3 DNA is TGCAGTGCCCCGGGACAGTCGCAAGAGACG. It encodes CSAPGQSQET. The full CDR3 is CSAPGQSQETQYF.

Remarks on this clone: The CDR3 end lies 3 residues beyond the end of the read and is filled in from the germline J gene. The chain recombines TRBV30 with TRBJ1-2, with no clear D. Per the germline V gene, CDR1 is GTSNPN and CDR2 is SVGIG (reference sequence). The CDR3 consists of 13 residues. The CDR3 sequence is CAWSSTGGGGYTF. The sequenced part of the CDR3 DNA is TGTGCCTGGAGTTCGACCGGCGGCGGGGGC.

Concerning this clone: The observed sequence ends 3 residues before the CDR3 terminus, with the missing tail filled in from the germline J gene. Other DNA sequences of this sample code for an identical CDR3. V and J are TRBV6-1 and TRBJ1-3, with D unclear. The CDR3 length is 12 residues. In germline, CDR1 is MNHNS, CDR2 SASEGT. CDR3: CASSELVATIYF. The covered CDR3 bases are TGTGCCAGCAGTGAGCTGGTGGCCACA.

Comment on this clone: From the germline J gene comes the end of the CDR3, since the read stops 3 residues before it. The chain carries TRBV19 and TRBJ2-3; D ambiguous. V lost 5 bases to trimming and J lost 2 bases, with 17 bases between them. CDR3 length: 16 amino acids. CDR1 LNHDA and CDR2 SQIVND come from the germline V gene (reference sequence). The sequenced CDR3 bases are TGTGCCAGTAGTCCCGGCGCGGCAATCGCCACAGATACG. Residues: CASSPGAAIATDT. The entire CDR3 protein reads CASSPGAAIATDTQYF.

About this clone: The CDR3 goes on 3 residues after the read ends, and that part is filled in from the germline J gene. V gene TRBV10-1 combines with J gene TRBJ2-3; D possibly corresponds to TRBD2 (6 bases). Germline-derived CDR1 and CDR2 are WNHNN and SYGVQD (reference sequence). V was cut by 4 bases and J by 0 bases, with 11 bases left in between. The CDR3 totals 15 residues. The sequenced CDR3 bases are TGCGCCAGCAGTGCGGGGGATACTAGCACAGATACG. The encoded protein is CASSAGDTSTDT. The full CDR3 is CASSAGDTSTDTQYF.

Details on this clone: The CDR3 goes on 3 residues after the read ends, and that part is filled in from the germline J gene. The chain links TRBV20-1 to TRBJ2-7; 8 nucleotides align to TRBD2. The CDR3 sequence is 15 residues long. V lost 1 base, J lost 2 bases, and 7 bases stayed unmatched. Looked up from germline, CDR1 is DFQATT and CDR2 is SNEGSKA (reference sequence). The CDR3 here is CSARGTSGKPYEQYF. Partial CDR3 DNA: TGCAGTGCTAGAGGAACTAGCGGTAAGCCCTACGAG.

Notes on this clone: The read gets to within 3 residues of the CDR3 end, and the germline J gene fills in the rest. This chain connects TRBV4-1 to TRBJ2-2; D is undetermined. The CDR3 contains 15 residues. Trimming stripped 0 bases from V and 0 bases from J, with 5 bases between. The germline CDR1 and CDR2 sequences are MGHRA and YSYEKL. The CDR3: CASSQDFPNTGELFF. The covered CDR3 bases are TGCGCCAGCAGCCAAGACTTCCCGAACACCGGGGAG.

To note about this clone: Read coverage stops 3 residues before the CDR3 terminus; the germline J gene supplies the remainder. The rearrangement links TRBV19 to TRBJ2-2; TRBD2 might be the D (6 bases). This CDR3 region has 17 residues. Deletions cut 6 bases from V and 6 bases from J, with 23 bases between. From germline, CDR1 is LNHDA and CDR2 SQIVND (reference sequence). Here the CDR3 reads CASSKIRPSGGAGELFF. The sequenced part of the CDR3 DNA is TGTGCCAGTAGCAAAATACGACCCTCTGGCGGGGCCGGGGAG.

Of note for this clone: The observed sequence ends 3 residues before the CDR3 terminus, with the missing tail filled in from the germline J gene. This chain joins TRBV19 and TRBJ1-2, with a tentative D call TRBD1 (6 bases). Germline V gene sequence: CDR1 LNHDA, CDR2 SQIVND (reference sequence). The CDR3 totals 14 residues. The CDR3 bases that were read are TGTGCCAGTAGTATCCCGGAAGGGGACAATGAC. Amino acid sequence: CASSIPEGDND. The whole CDR3 region reads CASSIPEGDNDYTF.

In the case of this clone: From the germline J gene comes the end of the CDR3, since the read stops 3 residues before it. V and J are TRBV5-6 and TRBJ1-4; D is undetermined. The CDR3 totals 14 residues. The ends were cut back, 3 bases at V and 2 bases at J, with 8 bases in the middle. In germline, CDR1 is SGHDT, CDR2 YYEEEE. CDR3 loop: CASSSGRTNEKLFF. The covered CDR3 bases are TGTGCCAGCAGCTCGGGGAGGACTAATGAAAAA.

For this clone: The read is 3 residues too short to cover the CDR3 end, so that end is filled in from the germline J gene. V gene TRBV3-1 (or the pseudogene TRBV3-2) combines with J gene TRBJ2-5; D might be TRBD1 (6 bases). V was clipped by 0 bases and J by 1 base, with 12 bases between them. The CDR3 runs to 16 residues. Germline V gene lookup returns CDR1 LGHDT and CDR2 YNNKEL (reference sequence). This CDR3 reads CASSQDLIGGQETQYF. CDR3 DNA, as far as it was read: TGTGCCAGCAGCCAAGACCTCATAGGGGGCCAAGAGACC.